The source of this T cell receptor (beta chain) is a study of cytomegalovirus exposure and HLA in healthy donors. Study details: Of 300 to 500 genotyped donors, 65% to 85% clustered with self-reported Caucasian donors.

Healthy bone marrow donors made up the cohort. Germline V gene lookup returns CDR1 SGHRS and CDR2 YFSETQ. This CDR3 has 14 residues. Between the trimmed V and J ends, which lost 2 bases and 1 base, there was a span of 9 bases. The study ran its PCR with 60 Vbeta and 13 Jbeta primers. TCRdb keeps only in-frame clones here, not all; method: immunoSEQ multiplex PCR. This repertoire shows more than 70,000 clones, roughly 67% found once; its top ten account for roughly 7.2%. The V and J genes are TRBV5-1 and TRBJ1-1, with D unclear. The receptor was isolated from a man in his forties in good health and CMV-seropositive. The specimen was PBMCs. CDR3 bases: TGCGCCAGCAGCTTAAATTCAGGGAACACTGAAGCTTTCTTT. Encoded protein: CASSLNSGNTEAFF.